Shown below are 12 T cell receptor beta chains from a single sample sequenced in a study of beta chain features in type 1 diabetes. The study reverse transcribed the entire isolated RNA, so it sequenced expressed TCRB transcripts. TCRdb's table, derived via immunoSEQ multiplex PCR, lists solely in-frame clones and lacks some. The sample yields about 330,000 clones, 9.5% to 11% seen once. What was sequenced was naive CD4+ T cells from blood. The receptor source for this set is a woman in her twenties or thirties in good health.

This clone came up a few times. This sequence joins TRBV7-2 and TRBJ1-1; TRBD1 aligns across 7 bases. CDR3 length equals 13 residues. Trimming at V came to 6 bases and at J to 4 bases, leaving 5 bases not matched to a gene. Germline V gives CDR1 SGHTA, CDR2 FQGNSA. The CDR3: CASSRQGGTEAFF. CDR3 coding DNA: TGTGCCAGCAGTAGACAGGGAGGCACTGAAGCTTTCTTT.

The table lists this clone with a few counts. In nucleotides, the CDR3 is TGTGCCAGCAGCCAAGATCCATGGCGGGAGGTTGGCAATGAGCAGTTCTTC. Its translation: CASSQDPWREVGNEQFF. This sequence joins TRBV4-2 and TRBJ2-1; 8 bases are a match to TRBD2. Germline loops: CDR1 LGHNA, CDR2 YNFKEQ. The J segment lost 6 bases and the V segment lost 0 bases, leaving 10 bases of the junction unmatched. The CDR3 has 17 amino acids.

This chain connects TRBV28 to TRBJ2-6; 7 positions agree with TRBD1. The CDR3 has 15 amino acids. Trimming took 10 bases from V and 0 from J; bases not matched to a gene: 6. Germline assignment: CDR1 MDHEN and CDR2 SYDVKM. CDR3 DNA: TGTGCCACCGCGGACAGGAACTCTGGGGCCAACGTCCTGACTTTC. It yields the protein CATADRNSGANVLTF.

The rearrangement uses TRBV30 and TRBJ2-1, with 8 bases identical to TRBD2. J was trimmed by 2 bases and V by 5 bases; bases with no gene match: 5. The CDR3 consists of 14 residues. CDR1 and CDR2 from the germline V gene are GTSNPN and SVGIG (reference sequence). The CDR3 bases are TGTGCCTGGGCGGGAGGTCCCGCCTACAATGAGCAGTTCTTC. Its protein is CAWAGGPAYNEQFF.

This sequence joins TRBV30 and TRBJ1-4, with D possibly being TRBD1 (6 bases). V lost 4 bases and J lost 6, with 12 bases in between. This CDR3 spans 13 amino acids. The germline V gene encodes CDR1 GTSNPN and CDR2 SVGIG (reference sequence). The CDR3 coding sequence is TGTGCCTGGACCTCGACAGGTTATGAAAAACTGTTTTTT. The encoded protein is CAWTSTGYEKLFF.

A few counts support this clone. The gene calls are TRBV28 and TRBJ2-7; 12 positions agree with TRBD2. The CDR3 sequence is 14 residues long. The germline V gene encodes CDR1 MDHEN and CDR2 SYDVKM. After removal of 1 base from V and 12 bases from J, the junction contained 7 bases not matched to a gene. The CDR3 nucleotides are TGTGCCAGCAGTTTATTACCTAGCGGGAGGGCCCTGTACTTC. Translation gives CASSLLPSGRALYF.

This clone appeared a few times. This rearrangement joins TRBV7-2 to TRBJ1-1, with TRBD1 as a possible D gene (6 bases). Germline loops: CDR1 SGHTA, CDR2 FQGNSA. CDR3 length: 14 amino acids. Trimming took off 3 bases at V and 6 bases at J, with 14 bases between the two ends. The CDR3 region is CASSFLGGVSEAFF. The CDR3 DNA is TGTGCCAGCAGCTTTCTAGGGGGAGTCTCTGAAGCTTTCTTT.

J is TRBJ1-3 and V is TRBV28; TRBD1 matches at 7 bases. V lost 7 bases, J lost 9 bases, and 15 bases stayed unmatched. The CDR3 sequence is 15 residues long. CDR1 and CDR2 from the germline V gene are MDHEN and SYDVKM. This CDR3 reads CASILSRQGTGTIYF. In nucleotides, the CDR3 is TGTGCCAGCATCCTTAGTCGACAGGGCACAGGCACCATATATTTT. Variable domain in full (rest from reference TRBV28 and TRBJ1-3): DVKVTQSSRYLVKRTGEKVFLECVQDMDHENMFWYRQDPGLGLRLIYFSYDVKMKEKGDIPEGYSVSREKKERFSLILESASTNQTSMYLCASILSRQGTGTIYFGEGSWLTVV.

This clone was found a few times. The chain combines TRBV25-1 with TRBJ2-2; 14 positions agree with TRBD2. The CDR3 length is 15 residues. After removal of 7 bases from V and 8 bases from J, the junction contained 6 bases not matched to a gene. Germline V gene sequence: CDR1 MGHDK, CDR2 SYGVNS. The CDR3 DNA reads TGTGCCAGCACCGGGACTAGCGGGAGTTGGGGGGAGCTGTTTTTT. As protein: CASTGTSGSWGELFF.

The rearrangement uses TRBV5-4 and TRBJ2-6; 11 bases line up with TRBD1. CDR1 and CDR2 (germline): SGHNT, YYREEE (reference sequence). The CDR3 is 18 amino acids. V shed 4 bases and J 3 bases; nucleotides not matched to a gene: 9. CDR3: CASSPMDRGRFGANVLTF. The CDR3 DNA is TGTGCCAGCAGCCCAATGGACAGGGGGCGATTTGGGGCCAACGTCCTGACTTTC. Looking up the rest from reference TRBV5-4 and TRBJ2-6 gives the full variable domain: ETGVTQSPTHLIKTRGQQVTLRCSSQSGHNTVSWYQQALGQGPQFIFQYYREEENGRGNFPPRFSGLQFPNYSSELNVNALELDDSALYLCASSPMDRGRFGANVLTFGAGSRLTVL.

The CDR3: CASSMGTVIPNQPQHF. The CDR3 region has the DNA TGTGCCAGTAGTATGGGGACAGTTATCCCCAATCAGCCCCAGCATTTT. The chain recombines TRBV19 with TRBJ1-5; 7 bases align to TRBD1. Germline V gene sequence: CDR1 LNHDA, CDR2 SQIVND (reference sequence). J gave up 3 bases and V 3 bases, and 8 bases lay outside the gene matches. This CDR3 spans 16 amino acids.

V gene TRBV28 combines with J gene TRBJ2-1, with 8 positions matching TRBD1. CDR3 size: 15 residues. Germline CDR1 MDHEN, CDR2 SYDVKM. V was clipped by 3 bases and J by 7 bases; unmatched bases: 8. The DNA of the CDR3 is TGTGCCAGCAGTTTGCCGGACAGGGTTACTAATGAGCAGTTCTTC. Protein product: CASSLPDRVTNEQFF.